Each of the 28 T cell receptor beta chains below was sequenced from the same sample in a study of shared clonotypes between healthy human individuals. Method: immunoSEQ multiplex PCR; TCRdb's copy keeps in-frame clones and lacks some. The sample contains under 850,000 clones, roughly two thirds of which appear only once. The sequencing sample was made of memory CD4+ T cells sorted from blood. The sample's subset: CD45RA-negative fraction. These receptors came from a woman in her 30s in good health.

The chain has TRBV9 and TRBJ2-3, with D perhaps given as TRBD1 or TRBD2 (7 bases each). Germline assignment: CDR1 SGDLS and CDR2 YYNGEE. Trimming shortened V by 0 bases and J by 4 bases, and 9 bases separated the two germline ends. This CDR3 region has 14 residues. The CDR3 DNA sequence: TGTGCCAGCAGCGTAGCAGGGGGGGCAGATACGCAGTATTTT. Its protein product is CASSVAGGADTQYF.

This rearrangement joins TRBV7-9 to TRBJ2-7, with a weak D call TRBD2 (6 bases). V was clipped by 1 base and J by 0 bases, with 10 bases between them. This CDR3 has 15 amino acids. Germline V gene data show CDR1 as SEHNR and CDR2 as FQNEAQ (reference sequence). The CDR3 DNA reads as TGTGCCAGCAGCTTAGATGGGACTTCCTCCTACGAGCAGTACTTC. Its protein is CASSLDGTSSYEQYF.

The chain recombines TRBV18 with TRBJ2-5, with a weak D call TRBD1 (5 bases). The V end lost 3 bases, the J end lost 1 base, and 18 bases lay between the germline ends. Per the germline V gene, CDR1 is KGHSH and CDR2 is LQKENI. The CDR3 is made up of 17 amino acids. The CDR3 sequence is CASSPRTLTVLQETQYF. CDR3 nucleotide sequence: TGTGCCAGCTCACCCAGAACATTGACAGTCCTCCAAGAGACCCAGTACTTC.

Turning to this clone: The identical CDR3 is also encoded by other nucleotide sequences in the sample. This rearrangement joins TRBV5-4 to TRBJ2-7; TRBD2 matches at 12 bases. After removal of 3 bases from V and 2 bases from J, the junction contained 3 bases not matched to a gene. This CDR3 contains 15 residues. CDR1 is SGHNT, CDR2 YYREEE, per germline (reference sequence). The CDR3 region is CASSSGLAGTYEQYF. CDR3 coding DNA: TGTGCCAGCAGCTCAGGACTAGCGGGGACCTACGAGCAGTACTTC. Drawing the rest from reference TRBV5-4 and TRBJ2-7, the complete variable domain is ETGVTQSPTHLIKTRGQQVTLRCSSQSGHNTVSWYQQALGQGPQFIFQYYREEENGRGNFPPRFSGLQFPNYSSELNVNALELDDSALYLCASSSGLAGTYEQYFGPGTRLTVT.

The CDR3, as DNA: TGTGCCAGCAGTTTAGTTTTGGGACTAGCGGGAGCCGGGGAGCTGTTTTTT. Translation gives CASSLVLGLAGAGELFF. V is TRBV27 and J is TRBJ2-2; 14 nucleotides match TRBD2. Germline V gene data show CDR1 as MNHEY and CDR2 as SMNVEV (reference sequence). Unmatched junction bases numbered 5, after V lost 2 bases and J lost 6 bases. This CDR3 has 17 amino acids.

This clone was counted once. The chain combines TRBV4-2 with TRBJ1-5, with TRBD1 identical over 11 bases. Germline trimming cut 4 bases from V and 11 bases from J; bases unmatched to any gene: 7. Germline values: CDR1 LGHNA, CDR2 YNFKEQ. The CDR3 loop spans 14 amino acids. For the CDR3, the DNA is TGTGCCAGCAGCCCCGGACAGGGGGCTGGGTCCCAGCATTTT. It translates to CASSPGQGAGSQHF.

This chain's CDR3 is CASSATWGEQYF. For the CDR3, the DNA is TGTGCCAGCAGTGCCACATGGGGCGAGCAGTACTTC. V usage is TRBV25-1 and J usage is TRBJ2-7; no firm D call. The germline V gene encodes CDR1 MGHDK and CDR2 SYGVNS. The CDR3 spans 12 residues. V lost 4 bases, J lost 6 bases, and 10 bases lay in between.

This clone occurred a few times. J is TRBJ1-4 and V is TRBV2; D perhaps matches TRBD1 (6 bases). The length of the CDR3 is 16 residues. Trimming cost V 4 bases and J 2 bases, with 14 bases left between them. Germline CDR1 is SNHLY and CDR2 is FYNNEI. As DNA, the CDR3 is TGTGCCAGCAGTGTAATGGGGGCGGGTACTAATGAAAAACTGTTTTTT. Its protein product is CASSVMGAGTNEKLFF.

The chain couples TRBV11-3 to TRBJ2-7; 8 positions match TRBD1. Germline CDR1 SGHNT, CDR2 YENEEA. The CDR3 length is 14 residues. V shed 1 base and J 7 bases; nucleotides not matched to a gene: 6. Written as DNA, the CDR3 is TGTGCCAGCAGCTTAGGCCAGGGGGCGCGGGAGCAGTACTTC. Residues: CASSLGQGAREQYF. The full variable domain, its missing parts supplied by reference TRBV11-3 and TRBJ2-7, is EAGVVQSPRYKIIEKKQPVAFWCNPISGHNTLYWYLQNLGQGPELLIRYENEEAVDDSQLPKDRFSAERLKGVDSTLKIQPAELGDSAVYLCASSLGQGAREQYFGPGTRLTVT.

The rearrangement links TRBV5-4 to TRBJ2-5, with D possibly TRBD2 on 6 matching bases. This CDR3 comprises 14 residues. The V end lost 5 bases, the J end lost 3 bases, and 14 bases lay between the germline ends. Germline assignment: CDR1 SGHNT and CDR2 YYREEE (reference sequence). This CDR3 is CASRSGTAEETQYF. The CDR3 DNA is TGTGCCAGCAGATCCGGGACTGCTGAAGAGACCCAGTACTTC.

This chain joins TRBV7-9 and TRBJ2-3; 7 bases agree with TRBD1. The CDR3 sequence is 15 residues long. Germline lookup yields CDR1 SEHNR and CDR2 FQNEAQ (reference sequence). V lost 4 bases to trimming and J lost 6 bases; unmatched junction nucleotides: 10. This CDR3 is CASSSGYRGRDTQYF. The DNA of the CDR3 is TGTGCCAGCAGCTCAGGTTACAGGGGAAGGGATACGCAGTATTTT.

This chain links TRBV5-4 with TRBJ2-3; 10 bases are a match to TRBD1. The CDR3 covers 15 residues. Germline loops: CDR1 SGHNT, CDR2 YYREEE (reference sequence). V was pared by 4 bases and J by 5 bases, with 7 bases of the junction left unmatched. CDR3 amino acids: CASSQPTGGVDTQYF. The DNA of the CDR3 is TGTGCCAGCAGCCAACCGACAGGGGGCGTAGATACGCAGTATTTT. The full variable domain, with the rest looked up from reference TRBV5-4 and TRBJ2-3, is ETGVTQSPTHLIKTRGQQVTLRCSSQSGHNTVSWYQQALGQGPQFIFQYYREEENGRGNFPPRFSGLQFPNYSSELNVNALELDDSALYLCASSQPTGGVDTQYFGPGTRLTVL.

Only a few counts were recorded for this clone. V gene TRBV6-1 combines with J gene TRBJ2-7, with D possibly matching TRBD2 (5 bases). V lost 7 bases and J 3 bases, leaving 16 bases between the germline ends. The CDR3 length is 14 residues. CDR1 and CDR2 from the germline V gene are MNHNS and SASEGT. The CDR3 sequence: CASTEGALGYEQYF. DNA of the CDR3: TGTGCCAGCACAGAGGGAGCACTTGGCTACGAGCAGTACTTC.

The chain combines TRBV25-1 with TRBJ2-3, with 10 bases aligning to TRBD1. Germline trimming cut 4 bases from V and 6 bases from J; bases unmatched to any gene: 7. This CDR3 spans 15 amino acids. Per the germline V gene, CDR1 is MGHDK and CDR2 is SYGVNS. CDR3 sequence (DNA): TGTGCCAGCAGTGCAAGACAGGGGGCGTGGGATACGCAGTATTTT. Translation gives CASSARQGAWDTQYF.

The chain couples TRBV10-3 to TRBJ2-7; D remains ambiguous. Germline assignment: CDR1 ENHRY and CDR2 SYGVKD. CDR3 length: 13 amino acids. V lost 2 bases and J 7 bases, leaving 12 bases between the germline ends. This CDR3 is CAISETPNLEQYF. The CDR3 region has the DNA TGTGCCATCAGTGAGACACCTAACCTTGAGCAGTACTTC.

Here the CDR3 reads CASTIGEYGEQFF. The CDR3 nucleotides read TGTGCCAGCACCATCGGGGAATATGGTGAGCAGTTCTTC. The chain has TRBV6-1 and TRBJ2-1; perhaps TRBD2 as D (5 bases). Germline CDR1 and CDR2: MNHNS and SASEGT. The ends were cut back, 7 bases at V and 9 bases at J, with 16 bases in the middle. The CDR3 is 13 residues long.

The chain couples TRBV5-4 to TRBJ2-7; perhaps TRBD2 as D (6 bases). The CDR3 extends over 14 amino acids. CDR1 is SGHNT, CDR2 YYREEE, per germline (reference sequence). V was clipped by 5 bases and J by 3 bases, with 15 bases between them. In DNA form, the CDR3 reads TGTGCCAGCAGTCGGGGGATAGGGCACTACGAGCAGTACTTC. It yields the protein CASSRGIGHYEQYF.

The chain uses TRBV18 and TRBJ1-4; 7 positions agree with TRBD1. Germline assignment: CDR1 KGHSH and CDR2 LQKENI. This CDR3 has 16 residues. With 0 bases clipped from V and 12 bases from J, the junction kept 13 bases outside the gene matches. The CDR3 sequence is CASSPPGVTGSTQLFF. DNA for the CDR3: TGTGCCAGCTCACCACCGGGGGTGACAGGGTCGACTCAACTGTTTTTT.

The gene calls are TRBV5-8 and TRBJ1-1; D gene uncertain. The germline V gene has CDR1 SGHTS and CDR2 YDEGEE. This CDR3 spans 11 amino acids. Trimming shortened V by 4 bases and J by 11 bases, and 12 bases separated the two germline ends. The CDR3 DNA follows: TGTGCCAGCAGCCCGACTGTGGGGGCTTTCTTT. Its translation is CASSPTVGAFF.

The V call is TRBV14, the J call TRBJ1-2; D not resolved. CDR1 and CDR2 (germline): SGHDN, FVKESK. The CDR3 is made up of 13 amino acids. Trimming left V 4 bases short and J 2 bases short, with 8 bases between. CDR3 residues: CASSPGRNYGYTF. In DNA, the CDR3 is TGTGCCAGCAGCCCCGGACGGAACTATGGCTACACCTTC.

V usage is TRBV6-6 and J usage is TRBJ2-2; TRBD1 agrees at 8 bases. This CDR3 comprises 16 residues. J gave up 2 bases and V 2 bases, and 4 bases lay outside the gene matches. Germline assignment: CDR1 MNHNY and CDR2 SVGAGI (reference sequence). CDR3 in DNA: TGTGCCAGCAGTTACCGCGGGACAGGCAACACCGGGGAGCTGTTTTTT. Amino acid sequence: CASSYRGTGNTGELFF.

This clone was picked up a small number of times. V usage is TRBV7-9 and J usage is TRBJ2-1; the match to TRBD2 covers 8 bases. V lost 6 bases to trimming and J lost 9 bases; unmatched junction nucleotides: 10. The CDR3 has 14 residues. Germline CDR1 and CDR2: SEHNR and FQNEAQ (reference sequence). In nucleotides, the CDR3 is TGTGCCAGCAGGTCTGCGGGAGGCGCGGCTGAGCAGTTCTTC. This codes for CASRSAGGAAEQFF.

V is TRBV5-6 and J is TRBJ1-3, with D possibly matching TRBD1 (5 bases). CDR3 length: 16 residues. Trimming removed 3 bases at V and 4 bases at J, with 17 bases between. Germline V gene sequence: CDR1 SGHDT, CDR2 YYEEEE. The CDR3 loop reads CASSSLTVSLGNTIYF. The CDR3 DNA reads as TGTGCCAGCAGCTCGTTGACAGTTAGCCTCGGAAACACCATATATTTT.

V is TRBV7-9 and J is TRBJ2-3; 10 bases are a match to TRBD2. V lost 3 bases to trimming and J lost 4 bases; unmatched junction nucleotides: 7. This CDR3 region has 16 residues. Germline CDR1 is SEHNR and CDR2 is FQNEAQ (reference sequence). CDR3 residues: CASSFASGRSSDTQYF. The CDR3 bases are TGTGCCAGCAGCTTTGCTAGCGGGAGAAGTTCAGATACGCAGTATTTT.

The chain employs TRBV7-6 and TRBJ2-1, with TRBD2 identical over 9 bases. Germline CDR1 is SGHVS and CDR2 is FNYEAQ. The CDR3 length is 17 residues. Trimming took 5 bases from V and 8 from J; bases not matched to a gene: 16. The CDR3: CASSRRSDGGRVDEQFF. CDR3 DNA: TGTGCCAGCAGCCGACGCTCGGATGGCGGGAGGGTGGATGAGCAGTTCTTC.

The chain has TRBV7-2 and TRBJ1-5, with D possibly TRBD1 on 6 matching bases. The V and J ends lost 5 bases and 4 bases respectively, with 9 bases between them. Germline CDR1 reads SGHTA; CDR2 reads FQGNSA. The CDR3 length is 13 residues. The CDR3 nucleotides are TGTGCCAGCAGCCCACAGGGAAATCAGCCCCAGCATTTT. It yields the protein CASSPQGNQPQHF.

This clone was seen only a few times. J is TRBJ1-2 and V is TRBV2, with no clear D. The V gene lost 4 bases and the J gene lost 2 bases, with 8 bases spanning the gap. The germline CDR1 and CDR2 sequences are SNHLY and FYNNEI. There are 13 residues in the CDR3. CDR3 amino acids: CASSGMGNYGYTF. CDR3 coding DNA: TGTGCCAGCAGTGGTATGGGGAACTATGGCTACACCTTC.

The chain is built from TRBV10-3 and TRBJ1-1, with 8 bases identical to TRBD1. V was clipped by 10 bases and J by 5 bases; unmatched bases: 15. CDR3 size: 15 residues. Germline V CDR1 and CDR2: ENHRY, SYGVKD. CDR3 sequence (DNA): TGTGCCACGGAACCGGAGACAGGGGCGAGGACTGAAGCTTTCTTT. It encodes CATEPETGARTEAFF.